These T cell receptor beta chains were read from a single sample in a study of blood T cell repertoires in COVID-19. Generated by immunoSEQ multiplex PCR, the TCRdb table keeps only in-frame clones and is missing some. The repertoire holds 300,000 to 400,000 clones, with roughly nine tenths as singletons. Sequenced: PBMCs or T cells enriched from blood (not recorded which). These receptor sequences come from a man in his fifties or sixties who had recovered from COVID-19. The CDR3 runs from the conserved cysteine through the conserved F or W. Fields, in order: D gene, V gene, clone size, J gene, CDR3 protein, CDR3 DNA. A D gene is named only where the DNA matches it firmly. Size values are once, few and many counts, or a class for expanded clones, and some rows have none.

d_gene: TRBD1
v_gene: TRBV29-1
abundance: once
j_gene: TRBJ1-2
CDR3aa: CSVETGEDYGYTF
CDR3nt: TGCAGCGTGGAAACAGGGGAGGACTATGGCTACACCTTC

d_gene: -
v_gene: TRBV19
abundance: -
j_gene: TRBJ1-5
CDR3aa: CASSFGINQPQHF
CDR3nt: TGTGCCAGTAGTTTCGGGATCAATCAGCCCCAGCATTTT

d_gene: TRBD2
v_gene: TRBV30
abundance: -
j_gene: TRBJ2-1
CDR3aa: CAWRETTRGLAGDNEQFF
CDR3nt: TGTGCCTGGAGGGAAACAACGCGGGGGCTAGCGGGGGACAATGAGCAGTTCTTC

d_gene: TRBD2
v_gene: TRBV5-1
abundance: -
j_gene: TRBJ2-3
CDR3aa: CASSTGGSDTQYF
CDR3nt: TGCGCCAGCAGCACGGGGGGGTCAGATACGCAGTATTTT

d_gene: TRBD1
v_gene: TRBV18
abundance: once
j_gene: TRBJ1-6
CDR3aa: CASSLSGTGDSPLHF
CDR3nt: TGTGCCAGCTCACTCTCTGGGACAGGGGATTCACCCCTCCACTTT

d_gene: -
v_gene: TRBV7-8
abundance: -
j_gene: TRBJ1-1
CDR3aa: CASSPLAVNTEAFF
CDR3nt: TGTGCCAGCAGTCCTCTGGCCGTGAACACTGAAGCTTTCTTT

d_gene: -
v_gene: TRBV3-1/TRBV3-2
abundance: few
j_gene: TRBJ1-1
CDR3aa: CASSQVLNSLILNTEAFF
CDR3nt: TGTGCCAGCAGCCAAGTCCTAAACAGTCTTATTTTGAACACTGAAGCTTTCTTT

d_gene: -
v_gene: TRBV2
abundance: -
j_gene: TRBJ1-1
CDR3aa: CASKGRGRETEAFF
CDR3nt: TGTGCCAGCAAGGGCAGGGGTAGAGAAACTGAAGCTTTCTTT

d_gene: TRBD2
v_gene: TRBV7-3
abundance: once
j_gene: TRBJ2-1
CDR3aa: CASSLSGGASGREYNEQFF
CDR3nt: TGTGCCAGCAGCTTATCTGGTGGTGCTAGCGGGAGGGAATACAATGAGCAGTTCTTC

d_gene: -
v_gene: TRBV5-5
abundance: once
j_gene: TRBJ1-1
CDR3aa: CASSMGHVTEAFF
CDR3nt: TGTGCCAGCAGCATGGGACACGTCACTGAAGCTTTCTTT

d_gene: TRBD1
v_gene: TRBV19
abundance: -
j_gene: TRBJ2-2
CDR3aa: CASSLGQVLTGELFF
CDR3nt: TGTGCCAGTAGTTTGGGACAGGTACTCACCGGGGAGCTGTTTTTT

d_gene: TRBD1
v_gene: TRBV10-3
abundance: -
j_gene: TRBJ2-7
CDR3aa: CATSDTRQGAYEQYF
CDR3nt: TGTGCCACCAGTGATACTAGACAGGGCGCCTACGAGCAGTACTTC

d_gene: -
v_gene: TRBV9
abundance: -
j_gene: TRBJ1-1
CDR3aa: CASSVEGGTEAFF
CDR3nt: TGTGCCAGCAGCGTAGAAGGGGGCACTGAAGCTTTCTTT

d_gene: -
v_gene: TRBV6-2/TRBV6-3
abundance: few
j_gene: TRBJ1-3
CDR3aa: CASSYYLGSSGNTIYF
CDR3nt: TGTGCCAGCAGTTACTATTTGGGCAGCTCTGGAAACACCATATATTTT

d_gene: -
v_gene: TRBV5-1
abundance: many
j_gene: TRBJ2-7
CDR3aa: CASSLGNRDSQYF
CDR3nt: TGCGCCAGCAGCTTGGGTAACAGGGATTCACAGTACTTC

d_gene: -
v_gene: TRBV29-1
abundance: -
j_gene: TRBJ1-2
CDR3aa: CSVVLQGLYGYTF
CDR3nt: TGCAGCGTCGTCCTACAGGGCCTCTATGGCTACACCTTC

d_gene: TRBD1
v_gene: TRBV18
abundance: once
j_gene: TRBJ1-3
CDR3aa: CASSRQGSGNTIYF
CDR3nt: TGTGCCAGCTCAAGACAGGGCTCTGGAAACACCATATATTTT

d_gene: -
v_gene: TRBV7-9
abundance: -
j_gene: TRBJ1-5
CDR3aa: CASSPGGMDNQPQHF
CDR3nt: TGTGCCAGCTCCCCCGGGGGGATGGATAATCAGCCCCAGCATTTT